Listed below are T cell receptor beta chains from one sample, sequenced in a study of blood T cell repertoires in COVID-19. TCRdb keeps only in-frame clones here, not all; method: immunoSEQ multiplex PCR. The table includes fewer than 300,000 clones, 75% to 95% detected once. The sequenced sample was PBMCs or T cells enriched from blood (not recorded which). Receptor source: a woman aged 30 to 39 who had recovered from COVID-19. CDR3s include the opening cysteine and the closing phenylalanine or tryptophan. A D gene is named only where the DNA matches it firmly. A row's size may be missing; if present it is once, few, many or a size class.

TGTGCCAGCAGTCGACAGACCAGAATGGAAAAACTGTTTTTT | CASSRQTRMEKLFF | TRBJ1-4 | NA | TRBV6-5 | NA
TGTGCCAGCAGCTCCCAGGGGGTCGGAGGGTTGAATGAAAAACTGTTTTTT | CASSSQGVGGLNEKLFF | TRBJ1-4 | NA | TRBV28 | TRBD1
TGTGCCTGGAATACTGACAGGGGCAATCAGCCCCAGCATTTT | CAWNTDRGNQPQHF | TRBJ1-5 | NA | TRBV30 | TRBD1
TGTGCCAGCACCCTCGGACAGGGTCAAGAGACCCAGTACTTC | CASTLGQGQETQYF | TRBJ2-5 | NA | TRBV9 | TRBD1
TGTGCCAGCAGCTCCGCACAGGGCTACGAGCAGTACTTC | CASSSAQGYEQYF | TRBJ2-7 | NA | TRBV7-6 | NA
TGTGCCAGCAGTGACGGTTTCACCCGGGGCACTGAAGCTTTCTTT | CASSDGFTRGTEAFF | TRBJ1-1 | NA | TRBV2 | NA
TGTGCCAGCAGTTTTATGTGGGAGGCCCAAGAGACCCAGTACTTC | CASSFMWEAQETQYF | TRBJ2-5 | NA | TRBV5-6 | NA
TGCGCCAGCAGCTTACTACAGGGGTCTACTGGAAACACCATATATTTT | CASSLLQGSTGNTIYF | TRBJ1-3 | once | TRBV5-1 | TRBD1
TGTGCCAGCAGCTCCCGAGGTGTAGCGGGAAACTACAATGAGCAGTTCTTC | CASSSRGVAGNYNEQFF | TRBJ2-1 | NA | TRBV7-2 | TRBD2
TGTGCCAGCAGCGAGCTAGCGGGAGCCGGGGAGCTGTTTTTT | CASSELAGAGELFF | TRBJ2-2 | NA | TRBV11-2 | TRBD2
TGCGCCAGCCGTCGGACAGAAACCTACGAGCAGTACTTC | CASRRTETYEQYF | TRBJ2-7 | NA | TRBV5-1 | NA
TGTGCCAGCAGTGATGGGGGGGGTAGCAATCAGCCCCAGCATTTT | CASSDGGGSNQPQHF | TRBJ1-5 | NA | TRBV7-9 | NA
TGTGCCAGCAGGCAGACTAGCGGGAACCACGAGCAGTACTTC | CASRQTSGNHEQYF | TRBJ2-7 | NA | TRBV7-2 | TRBD2
TGTGCCAGTAGTATAAGTCCCTACTACAATGAGCAGTTCTTC | CASSISPYYNEQFF | TRBJ2-1 | few | TRBV19 | NA
TGTGCCAGCAGTCGTACGGGGGGGGTCGGGGAACTGTTTTTT | CASSRTGGVGELFF | TRBJ1-4 | NA | TRBV28 | NA
TGTGCCTGGAGTCGAGACAGCTCTGTTGAAAAACTGTTTTTT | CAWSRDSSVEKLFF | TRBJ1-4 | NA | TRBV30 | NA
TGTGCCAGTAGCCCGTCAGGTATGAACACTGAAGCTTTCTTT | CASSPSGMNTEAFF | TRBJ1-1 | NA | TRBV19 | NA
TGTGCCACCAGCAGAGGGGGGGAGGGTTACAATGAGCAGTTCTTC | CATSRGGEGYNEQFF | TRBJ2-1 | NA | TRBV15 | TRBD2
TGTGCCAGCAGTTCGCCGACAGCTAGCTCCTACGAGCAGTACTTC | CASSSPTASSYEQYF | TRBJ2-7 | NA | TRBV28 | NA
TGTGCCAGCAGTGACGGGACTGAGAACAATGAGCAGTTCTTC | CASSDGTENNEQFF | TRBJ2-1 | few | TRBV6-4 | NA
TGTGCCAGCAGCGTAGACGGGGTCTGGACTGAAGCTTTCTTT | CASSVDGVWTEAFF | TRBJ1-1 | NA | TRBV9 | NA
TGTGCCAGCAGCACCGGGACAGGGCAGTACGAGCAGTACTTC | CASSTGTGQYEQYF | TRBJ2-7 | NA | TRBV5-6 | TRBD1
TGCAGTGCTAGTCATGAGACAGTAAGACAGCCCCAGCATTTT | CSASHETVRQPQHF | TRBJ1-5 | NA | TRBV20-1 | NA
TGCGCCAGCAGCCAGGCTAGCGGGAGAATCAATGAGCAGTTCTTC | CASSQASGRINEQFF | TRBJ2-1 | NA | TRBV4-3 | TRBD2
TGTGCCAGCAAAGGGGACTTTTTTTCCTACGAGCAGTACTTC | CASKGDFFSYEQYF | TRBJ2-7 | NA | TRBV5-5 | NA
TGCGCCAGCAGCTTACCGACTAGCGGGAGTACAGATACGCAGTATTTT | CASSLPTSGSTDTQYF | TRBJ2-3 | NA | TRBV5-1 | TRBD2
TGTGCCAGCAGTTTACGGGACAGGGGGAACACTGAAGCTTTCTTT | CASSLRDRGNTEAFF | TRBJ1-1 | NA | TRBV28 | TRBD1
TGCGCCAGCGGACCGGGACTAGCGGGGGATGAGCAGTTCTTC | CASGPGLAGDEQFF | TRBJ2-1 | NA | TRBV4-3 | TRBD2
TGTGCGGGACAGGGAAGCAATCAGCCCCAGCATTTT | CAGQGSNQPQHF | TRBJ1-5 | NA | TRBV28 | TRBD1
TGTGCCAGCAGCTTGGTCGGACAGTCTAGCACAGATACGCAGTATTTT | CASSLVGQSSTDTQYF | TRBJ2-3 | NA | TRBV5-4 | NA
TGCACCAGCAGCCAAGATCAGTGGCAGGTGCGATCACCCCTCCACTTT | CTSSQDQWQVRSPLHF | TRBJ1-6 | few | TRBV1 | NA
TGCGCCAGCAGCCAAGACGGCACTGAAGCTTTCTTT | CASSQDGTEAFF | TRBJ1-1 | NA | TRBV4-1 | NA
TGTGCCAGCAGTGAGGGGACAGGGAATTCTTACACGATCTATGGCTACACCTTC | CASSEGTGNSYTIYGYTF | TRBJ1-2 | NA | TRBV6-1 | TRBD1
TGTGCCAGTAGACTGGGACAGAATAACTATGGCTACACCTTC | CASRLGQNNYGYTF | TRBJ1-2 | NA | TRBV19 | TRBD1
TGTGCCTGGAGTCGGACAGGGACCTATGGCTACACCTTC | CAWSRTGTYGYTF | TRBJ1-2 | NA | TRBV30 | TRBD1
TGTGCCAGCAGTTACTGGCGGAGCTCCTATAATTCACCCCTCCACTTT | CASSYWRSSYNSPLHF | TRBJ1-6 | once | TRBV6-5 | NA
TGTGCCAGCAGTTACTCGGGCGCAGATACGCAGTATTTT | CASSYSGADTQYF | TRBJ2-3 | NA | TRBV6-5 | NA
TGTGCCAGCAGTTTAGCCAGGGTAGGTGAGCAGTTCTTC | CASSLARVGEQFF | TRBJ2-1 | NA | TRBV28 | NA
TGCGCCAGCAGCTTGGATGGGACAGCCTCCTACGAGCAGTACTTC | CASSLDGTASYEQYF | TRBJ2-7 | NA | TRBV5-1 | TRBD1
TGTGCCAGCAGTTGGACAGGGAAAACATGGGATGGCTACACCTTC | CASSWTGKTWDGYTF | TRBJ1-2 | NA | TRBV28 | TRBD1
TGTGCCAGCAGCTTAGAGACAGGGACGAACACTGAAGCTTTCTTT | CASSLETGTNTEAFF | TRBJ1-1 | NA | TRBV7-9 | TRBD1
TGTGCCAGCAGCTTACAGGGTACTCAGTTCTTC | CASSLQGTQFF | TRBJ2-1 | NA | TRBV28 | NA
TGTGCCTGGAGCGCGGGACAGCCAAATCAGCCCCAGCATTTT | CAWSAGQPNQPQHF | TRBJ1-5 | NA | TRBV30 | TRBD1
TGTGCCAGCAGTTACTCTCAGGGTGAAGCTTTCTTT | CASSYSQGEAFF | TRBJ1-1 | NA | TRBV6-5 | NA
TGTGCCAGCAGTTTAGTGACAAAGAACACTGAAGCTTTCTTT | CASSLVTKNTEAFF | TRBJ1-1 | NA | TRBV28 | NA
TGTGCCAGCAGTTCCAGGACTAGCGGGAGATCTAAAGACTACGAGCAGTACTTC | CASSSRTSGRSKDYEQYF | TRBJ2-7 | once | TRBV28 | TRBD2
TGTGCCAGCAGCTTAGGGGGCGCTGGGGCCAACGTCCTGACTTTC | CASSLGGAGANVLTF | TRBJ2-6 | NA | TRBV7-2 | NA
TGTGCCAGCAGTGAAGCGGAGGGGGCCTCCTACGAGCAGTACTTC | CASSEAEGASYEQYF | TRBJ2-7 | few | TRBV6-1 | NA
TGTGCCAGCACCCACGGGACAGGCCCCCAAGAGACCCAGTACTTC | CASTHGTGPQETQYF | TRBJ2-5 | NA | TRBV6-5 | TRBD1
TGTGCCAGCAGCTCGGCCACTACAGGGGGACAGCCCCAGCATTTT | CASSSATTGGQPQHF | TRBJ1-5 | NA | TRBV7-9 | TRBD1
TGTGCCAGAGAACAGGAGAACTATGGCTACACCTTC | CAREQENYGYTF | TRBJ1-2 | NA | TRBV19 | NA
TGTGCCAGCAGCCAGACAGGGATGGACAAAAACATTCAGTACTTC | CASSQTGMDKNIQYF | TRBJ2-4 | NA | TRBV6-2/TRBV6-3 | TRBD1
TGTGCCAGCAGCTTAGACAGGGCATCTTTTGATCAGCCCCAGCATTTT | CASSLDRASFDQPQHF | TRBJ1-5 | NA | TRBV7-2 | NA
TGTGCCAGCAGCTCCGGATGGGACAGGGGGCCGTACAATGAGCAGTTCTTC | CASSSGWDRGPYNEQFF | TRBJ2-1 | NA | TRBV7-8 | TRBD1
TGTGCCAGCAGCTCGACCGGGACTAGGCTTTGGTATGAGCAGTTCTTC | CASSSTGTRLWYEQFF | TRBJ2-1 | few | TRBV28 | TRBD2
TGCGCCAGCAGCTTTCCGAAAAGCGACAATGAGCAGTTCTTC | CASSFPKSDNEQFF | TRBJ2-1 | NA | TRBV5-1 | NA
TGTGCCAGCACCCCCACAGGGTTTGAGCAGTACTTC | CASTPTGFEQYF | TRBJ2-7 | NA | TRBV7-9 | NA
TGTGCCAGCAGGGACAGGGGACCCAATCAGCCCCAGCATTTT | CASRDRGPNQPQHF | TRBJ1-5 | NA | TRBV2 | TRBD1
TGTGCCAGCAGCTTAGATATTATATATGAGCAGTTCTTC | CASSLDIIYEQFF | TRBJ2-1 | NA | TRBV11-2 | NA
TGTGCCAGCAGCCCTCGTGACTATGGCTACACCTTC | CASSPRDYGYTF | TRBJ1-2 | NA | TRBV6-6 | NA